These 23 T cell receptor beta chains came from one sample sequenced in a study of cytomegalovirus exposure and HLA in healthy donors. The PCR used 60 Vbeta and 13 Jbeta primers. Generated by immunoSEQ multiplex PCR, the TCRdb table keeps only in-frame clones and is missing some. Among over 95,000 clones listed, 77% were seen once. Sequencing was performed on PBMCs. The receptor source for this set is a man aged 40-49 years in good health and CMV-seropositive.

The J gene is TRBJ2-7, the V gene TRBV6-5; D may be TRBD1 (5 bases). V was cut by 0 bases and J by 9 bases, with 18 bases left in between. Looked up from germline, CDR1 is MNHEY and CDR2 is SVGAGI. The CDR3 runs 15 residues. The CDR3 bases are TGTGCCAGCAGTTACTCGGACACCCCCCCCTTTGGGCAGTACTTC. Translation: CASSYSDTPPFGQYF.

This sequence joins TRBV20-1 and TRBJ1-5; a weak D match, TRBD1 (5 bases). Trimming removed 2 bases at V and 8 bases at J, with 7 bases between. The CDR3 sequence is 11 residues long. The germline gives CDR1 DFQATT, CDR2 SNEGSKA (reference sequence). CDR3 residues: CSARQGEPQHF. As DNA, the CDR3 is TGCAGTGCTAGACAGGGTGAGCCCCAGCATTTT.

This clone was counted between two and nine times. The V gene is TRBV27, the J gene TRBJ2-1, with D uncertain. Germline CDR1 reads MNHEY; CDR2 reads SMNVEV (reference sequence). The CDR3 runs 13 residues. V was cut by 7 bases and J by 9 bases, with 16 bases left in between. The CDR3 DNA reads as TGTGCCAGCACGTTTGCCAGGTTTGGTGAGCAGTTCTTC. This codes for CASTFARFGEQFF.

This chain connects TRBV27 to TRBJ2-1; D is perhaps TRBD1 (6 bases). The V gene lost 5 bases and the J gene lost 3 bases, with 14 bases spanning the gap. In germline, CDR1 is MNHEY, CDR2 SMNVEV (reference sequence). This CDR3 is 15 amino acids long. The CDR3 DNA reads as TGTGCCAGCAGTCCCCACAGGGAGCTCTACAATGAGCAGTTCTTC. This sequence encodes CASSPHRELYNEQFF.

The genes are TRBV4-1 and TRBJ1-1, with 10 nucleotides matching TRBD1. CDR1 MGHRA and CDR2 YSYEKL come from the germline V gene. The J segment lost 6 bases and the V segment lost 7 bases, leaving 23 bases of the junction unmatched. The length of the CDR3 is 19 residues. The CDR3 DNA sequence: TGCGCCAGCACCCTTAAACAGCCAGGTAGAGGGACAGGGGTGGCTGAAGCTTTCTTT. This sequence encodes CASTLKQPGRGTGVAEAFF.

The V gene is TRBV2, the J gene TRBJ2-7; 10 nucleotides line up with TRBD1. J was trimmed by 1 base and V by 9 bases; bases with no gene match: 6. The CDR3 spans 14 residues. The germline V gene encodes CDR1 SNHLY and CDR2 FYNNEI. The CDR3 nucleotides read TGTGCCAGTGCCCGGACAGGGGGGTCCTACGAGCAGTACTTC. It yields the protein CASARTGGSYEQYF.

The chain uses TRBV7-2 and TRBJ2-1; 10 positions match TRBD2. After removal of 4 bases from V and 0 bases from J, the junction contained 0 bases not matched to a gene. The CDR3 is 15 amino acids. The germline CDR1 and CDR2 sequences are SGHTA and FQGNSA. The CDR3 loop reads CASSSSGGSYNEQFF. The CDR3 bases are TGTGCCAGCAGCTCTAGCGGGGGCTCCTACAATGAGCAGTTCTTC. Together with reference TRBV7-2 and TRBJ2-1, the CDR3 gives the full variable domain: GAGVSQSPSNKVTEKGKDVELRCDPISGHTALYWYRQSLGQGLEFLIYFQGNSAPDKSGLPSDRFSAERTGGSVSTLTIQRTQQEDSAVYLCASSSSGGSYNEQFFGPGTRLTVL.

This rearrangement joins TRBV5-8 to TRBJ2-2; D gene unclear. The germline CDR1 and CDR2 sequences are SGHTS and YDEGEE. The CDR3 contains 16 residues. V was pared by 0 bases and J by 7 bases, with 16 bases between. CDR3: CASSLGFVKKLGELFF. CDR3 nucleotide sequence: TGTGCCAGCAGCTTGGGATTCGTGAAGAAGCTCGGGGAGCTGTTTTTT.

The chain links TRBV28 to TRBJ2-5; D unresolved. The J call is in doubt because the DNA end fits TRBJ2-7 better. Germline V CDR1 and CDR2: MDHEN, SYDVKM. The length of the CDR3 is 12 residues. The CDR3 reads CASSLRFYEQYF. The CDR3 nucleotides read TGTGCCAGCAGTTTGCGGTTCTACGAGCAGTACTTC.

This rearrangement joins TRBV7-6 to TRBJ2-7; TRBD1 matches at 9 bases. The CDR3 is 15 amino acids. V lost 5 bases to trimming and J lost 3 bases; unmatched junction nucleotides: 8. CDR1 SGHVS and CDR2 FNYEAQ come from the germline V gene. CDR3: CASSEFPGQGYEQYF. CDR3 coding DNA: TGTGCCAGCAGCGAATTCCCGGGACAGGGCTACGAGCAGTACTTC.

The genes are TRBV4-1 and TRBJ2-3; 11 nucleotides align to TRBD1. Germline lookup yields CDR1 MGHRA and CDR2 YSYEKL. CDR3 size: 17 residues. V was pared by 6 bases and J by 4 bases, with 12 bases of the junction left unmatched. The CDR3 region is CASSLDGTGGVADTQYF. As DNA, the CDR3 is TGCGCCAGCAGTCTGGACGGGACAGGGGGTGTTGCAGATACGCAGTATTTT.

The rearrangement joins TRBV11-1 to TRBJ2-3; D not certain. Germline CDR1 and CDR2: SGHAT and FQDESV (reference sequence). The CDR3 runs 17 residues. V lost 1 base to trimming and J lost 7 bases, with 21 bases between them. The CDR3 DNA follows: TGTGCCAGCAGCTTAGACCCTAGAATGTATGGTACGAATACGCAGTATTTT. It encodes CASSLDPRMYGTNTQYF. Supplemented by reference TRBV11-1 and TRBJ2-3, the full variable domain reads EAEVAQSPRYKITEKSQAVAFWCDPISGHATLYWYRQILGQGPELLVQFQDESVVDDSQLPKDRFSAERLKGVDSTLKIQPAELGDSAMYLCASSLDPRMYGTNTQYFGPGTRLTVL.

The rearrangement joins TRBV7-9 to TRBJ2-1; D is unresolved. This CDR3 is built from 12 residues. Trimming stripped 6 bases from V and 5 bases from J, with 8 bases between. Germline CDR1 is SEHNR and CDR2 is FQNEAQ (reference sequence). The CDR3 region has the DNA TGTGCCAGCAGTAGAATTCACAATGAGCAGTTCTTC. This codes for CASSRIHNEQFF.

The chain couples TRBV28 to TRBJ1-2; D remains unclear. The CDR3 totals 15 residues. V was shortened by 3 bases and J by 0 bases, with 11 bases between the two germline ends. Germline values: CDR1 MDHEN, CDR2 SYDVKM. DNA for the CDR3: TGTGCCAGCAGTTTCCTAGCAGGAGCTAACTATGGCTACACCTTC. It encodes CASSFLAGANYGYTF.

The chain is built from TRBV7-2 and TRBJ2-2, with D possibly being TRBD2 (5 bases). V lost 6 bases to trimming and J lost 6 bases, with 23 bases between them. Germline V gives CDR1 SGHTA, CDR2 FQGNSA. This CDR3 has 17 amino acids. The CDR3 loop reads CASRRAFQLGLSGELFF. CDR3 sequence (DNA): TGTGCCAGCAGACGTGCCTTCCAACTCGGACTCTCCGGGGAGCTGTTTTTT.

V is TRBV27 and J is TRBJ2-7, with TRBD2 matching 8 bases. CDR1 is MNHEY and CDR2 is SMNVEV in the germline V gene (reference sequence). The CDR3 consists of 14 residues. Trimming removed 6 bases from V and 9 bases from J; junction bases left unmatched: 13. In nucleotides, the CDR3 is TGTGCCAGCAGCCTCATAGCGGGGTACGGGGGGCAGTACTTC. This sequence encodes CASSLIAGYGGQYF.

The gene calls are TRBV9 and TRBJ2-5; 9 positions agree with TRBD1. Germline V CDR1 and CDR2: SGDLS, YYNGEE. The V segment lost 4 bases and the J segment 2 bases; nucleotides outside the gene matches: 3. The CDR3 extends over 14 amino acids. This CDR3 reads CASSQGQGQETQYF. CDR3 in DNA: TGTGCCAGCAGCCAAGGACAGGGGCAAGAGACCCAGTACTTC.

The CDR3 here is CASSQQGDNTGELFF. The CDR3 DNA is TGTGCCAGCAGCCAACAGGGGGATAATACCGGGGAGCTGTTTTTT. V usage is TRBV11-2 and J usage is TRBJ2-2, with 8 bases aligning to TRBD1. This CDR3 contains 15 residues. The trim removed 5 bases at V and 5 bases at J, leaving 7 bases unmatched. CDR1 is SGHAT and CDR2 is FQNNGV in the germline V gene. Drawing the rest from reference TRBV11-2 and TRBJ2-2, the complete variable domain is EAGVAQSPRYKIIEKRQSVAFWCNPISGHATLYWYQQILGQGPKLLIQFQNNGVVDDSQLPKDRFSAERLKGVDSTLKIQPAKLEDSAVYLCASSQQGDNTGELFFGEGSRLTVL.

The gene calls are TRBV4-3 and TRBJ1-5, with D possibly being TRBD1 (5 bases). Trimming removed 0 bases from V and 4 bases from J, with 10 bases in between. Germline lookup yields CDR1 LGHNA and CDR2 YSLEER. CDR3 length equals 15 residues. The CDR3, as DNA: TGCGCCAGCAGCCAAGATCGGGGGGTAAATCAGCCCCAGCATTTT. Encoded protein: CASSQDRGVNQPQHF.

CDR3 DNA: TGTGCCACCAGCAGTCAGGGGCGCGAGATTGAGACCCAGTACTTC. It specifies CATSSQGREIETQYF. V gene TRBV15 combines with J gene TRBJ2-5, with a possible D match to TRBD1 (6 bases). The CDR3 consists of 15 residues. V was shortened by 3 bases and J by 5 bases, with 16 bases between the two germline ends. Germline V gene data show CDR1 as LNHNV and CDR2 as YYDKDF (reference sequence). Full variable domain (remainder filled in from reference TRBV15 and TRBJ2-5): DAMVIQNPRYQVTQFGKPVTLSCSQTLNHNVMYWYQQKSSQAPKLLFHYYDKDFNNEADTPDNFQSRRPNTSFCFLDIRSPGLGDTAMYLCATSSQGREIETQYFGPGTRLLVL.

V gene TRBV6-5 combines with J gene TRBJ1-1; D might be TRBD1 (6 bases). The V end was cut by 3 bases, the J end by 4 bases, with 15 bases between. Germline V gene sequence: CDR1 MNHEY, CDR2 SVGAGI. The CDR3 is made up of 15 amino acids. The CDR3 nucleotides are TGTGCCAGCAGTTATCAACCTACAGGGCCCACTGAAGCTTTCTTT. This translates into CASSYQPTGPTEAFF.

The genes are TRBV5-4 and TRBJ1-2; a possible D gene is TRBD1 (5 bases). Germline V gene data show CDR1 as SGHNT and CDR2 as YYREEE (reference sequence). Trimming stripped 0 bases from V and 6 bases from J, with 15 bases between. There are 15 residues in the CDR3. DNA for the CDR3: TGTGCCAGCAGCTTGGAGTCGGTAAGGGGCGATGGCTACACCTTC. Its protein is CASSLESVRGDGYTF.

The chain carries TRBV7-2 and TRBJ2-6, with 8 bases lining up with TRBD1. J was trimmed by 13 bases and V by 6 bases; bases with no gene match: 17. The CDR3 extends over 16 amino acids. Germline lookup yields CDR1 SGHTA and CDR2 FQGNSA. The CDR3 nucleotides read TGTGCCAGCAGACCGGACAGGGCACCTCATCGGTTTGTCCTGACTTTC. It specifies CASRPDRAPHRFVLTF.